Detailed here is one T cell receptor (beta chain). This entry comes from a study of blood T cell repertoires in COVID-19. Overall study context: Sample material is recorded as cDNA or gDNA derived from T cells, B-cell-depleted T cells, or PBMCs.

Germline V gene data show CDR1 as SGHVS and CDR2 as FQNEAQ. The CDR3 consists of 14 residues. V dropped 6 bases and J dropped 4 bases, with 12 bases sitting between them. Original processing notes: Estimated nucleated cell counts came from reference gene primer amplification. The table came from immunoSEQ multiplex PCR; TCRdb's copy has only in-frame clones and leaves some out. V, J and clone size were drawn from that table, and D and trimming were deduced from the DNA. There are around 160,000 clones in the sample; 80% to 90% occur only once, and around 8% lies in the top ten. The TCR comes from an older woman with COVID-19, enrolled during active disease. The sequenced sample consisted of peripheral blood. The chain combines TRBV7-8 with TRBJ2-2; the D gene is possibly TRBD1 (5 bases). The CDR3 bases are TGTGCCAGCAGGCGGTTTGGGGCCACCGGGGAGCTGTTTTTT. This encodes CASRRFGATGELFF.